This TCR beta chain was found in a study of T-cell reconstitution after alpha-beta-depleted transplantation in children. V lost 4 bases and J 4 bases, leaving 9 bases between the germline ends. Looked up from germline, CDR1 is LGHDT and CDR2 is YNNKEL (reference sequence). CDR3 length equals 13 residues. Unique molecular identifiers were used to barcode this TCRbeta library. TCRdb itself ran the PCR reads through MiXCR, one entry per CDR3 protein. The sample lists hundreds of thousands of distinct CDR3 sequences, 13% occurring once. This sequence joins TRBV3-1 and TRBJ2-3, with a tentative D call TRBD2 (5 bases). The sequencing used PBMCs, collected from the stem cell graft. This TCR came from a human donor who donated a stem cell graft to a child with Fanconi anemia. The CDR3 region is CASSRGSADTQYF. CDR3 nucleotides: TGTGCCAGCAGCCGAGGGTCCGCAGATACGCAGTATTTT.